The 21 T cell receptor beta chains reported below all come from one sample, sequenced in a study of cytomegalovirus exposure and HLA in healthy donors. 13 Jbeta primers and 60 Vbeta primers were used for the PCR. Produced via immunoSEQ multiplex PCR; TCRdb's table is partial and in-frame only. The sample carries about 96,000 clones, roughly 74% recorded once. Input material: PBMCs. Every receptor here comes from a woman in her seventies in good health and CMV-seropositive.

The chain is built from TRBV28 and TRBJ1-2, with 11 nucleotides matching TRBD1. Trimming removed 3 bases from V and 4 bases from J; junction bases left unmatched: 22. CDR1 MDHEN and CDR2 SYDVKM come from the germline V gene. The CDR3 is made up of 21 amino acids. CDR3 sequence: CASSFERLGRTGGDSGYGYTF. The CDR3 nucleotides are TGTGCCAGCAGTTTTGAACGGCTAGGGAGGACAGGGGGCGACTCAGGCTATGGCTACACCTTC.

The V gene is TRBV5-8, the J gene TRBJ1-5; no clear D. Looked up from germline, CDR1 is SGHTS and CDR2 is YDEGEE. Trimming stripped 1 base from V and 0 bases from J, with 11 bases between. This CDR3 is 16 amino acids long. CDR3: CASSLNSGFSNQPQHF. The CDR3 DNA is TGTGCCAGCAGCTTGAACTCGGGTTTTAGCAATCAGCCCCAGCATTTT.

CDR3: CASSIAGGEQFF. The CDR3 coding sequence is TGTGCCAGTAGTATAGCGGGTGGTGAGCAGTTCTTC. This sequence joins TRBV19 and TRBJ2-1; D is unresolved. CDR3 length: 12 residues. Trimming took off 1 base at V and 9 bases at J, with 7 bases between the two ends. The V gene's germline CDR1 is LNHDA and CDR2 SQIVND (reference sequence).

This clone has a single count. The chain joins TRBV4-1 to TRBJ2-1, with 9 nucleotides matching TRBD1. With 3 bases clipped from V and 2 bases from J, the junction kept 2 bases outside the gene matches. Germline V CDR1 and CDR2: MGHRA, YSYEKL. The CDR3 consists of 15 residues. The CDR3 DNA is TGCGCCAGCAGCCAGGACAGGGGCCCCTACAATGAGCAGTTCTTC. It translates to CASSQDRGPYNEQFF.

The genes are TRBV13 and TRBJ2-1, with 7 bases matching TRBD2. The V gene's germline CDR1 is PRHDT and CDR2 FYEKMQ (reference sequence). V lost 0 bases, J lost 6 bases, and 11 bases stayed unmatched. The CDR3 extends over 17 amino acids. CDR3 sequence reads: CASSLGALAAVSNEQFF. In nucleotides, the CDR3 is TGTGCCAGCAGCTTAGGGGCCCTAGCGGCCGTCAGCAATGAGCAGTTCTTC.

This sequence joins TRBV28 and TRBJ2-5; TRBD2 aligns across 8 bases. The CDR3 is made up of 12 amino acids. The V segment lost 10 bases and the J segment 1 base; nucleotides outside the gene matches: 2. Germline values: CDR1 MDHEN, CDR2 SYDVKM. The CDR3 here is CANRGGQETQYF. CDR3 DNA: TGTGCCAACCGGGGGGGCCAAGAGACCCAGTACTTC.

This clone was counted a few times. This chain joins TRBV14 and TRBJ1-2; D perhaps matches TRBD1 (5 bases). Deletions cut 1 base from V and 4 bases from J, with 7 bases between. CDR1 and CDR2 from the germline V gene are SGHDN and FVKESK. This CDR3 region has 13 residues. The DNA for the CDR3 is TGTGCCAGCAGCCAAGGGGGCGTCTATGGCTACACCTTC. It is translated as CASSQGGVYGYTF.

This rearrangement joins TRBV28 to TRBJ1-4; no firm D call. The V gene's germline CDR1 is MDHEN and CDR2 SYDVKM. The V end lost 3 bases, the J end lost 15 bases, and 17 bases lay between the germline ends. The CDR3 contains 13 residues. CDR3 protein: CASSFPTRSLVFF. CDR3 bases: TGTGCCAGCAGTTTCCCGACACGTTCTCTGGTGTTTTTT.

This clone was seen only once. This chain links TRBV7-9 with TRBJ2-7, with a possible D match to TRBD2 (6 bases). V gave up 5 bases and J gave up 5 bases, with 10 bases separating them. Germline-derived CDR1 and CDR2 are SEHNR and FQNEAQ (reference sequence). CDR3 length: 12 amino acids. The chain's CDR3 is CASSHSGDEQYF. CDR3 sequence (DNA): TGTGCCAGCAGCCATTCGGGAGACGAGCAGTACTTC. Full variable domain (rest looked up from reference TRBV7-9 and TRBJ2-7): DTGVSQNPRHKITKRGQNVTFRCDPISEHNRLYWYRQTLGQGPEFLTYFQNEAQLEKSRLLSDRFSAERPKGSFSTLEIQRTEQGDSAMYLCASSHSGDEQYFGPGTRLTVT.

The chain has TRBV6-4 and TRBJ2-1; 7 bases align to TRBD2. V trimming: 11 bases; J trimming: 7 bases; junction bases outside the gene matches: 11. CDR3 length equals 13 residues. Germline loops: CDR1 MRHNA, CDR2 SNTAGT. This CDR3 is CAPPGGGGNEQFF. The CDR3, as DNA: TGTGCCCCCCCGGGTGGCGGGGGTAATGAGCAGTTCTTC.

The chain carries TRBV6-5 and TRBJ1-2, with a possible D match to TRBD1 (5 bases). In germline, CDR1 is MNHEY, CDR2 SVGAGI. Trimming left V 5 bases short and J 8 bases short, with 18 bases between. The CDR3 is 14 amino acids. The CDR3 bases are TGTGCCAGCAGTAACCGGGACCCGGGAGTCGGCTACACCTTC. It translates to CASSNRDPGVGYTF.

The V and J genes are TRBV7-8 and TRBJ1-2, with 7 bases that match TRBD1. CDR3 length: 15 amino acids. Germline loops: CDR1 SGHVS, CDR2 FQNEAQ. Losses at the gene ends were 4 bases for V and 5 bases for J; bases not matched to a gene: 10. The CDR3 bases are TGTGCCAGCAGCTCCCAGCGACAGGGCTATTATGGCTACACCTTC. Encoded protein: CASSSQRQGYYGYTF. The full variable domain, its missing parts supplied by reference TRBV7-8 and TRBJ1-2, is GAGVSQSPRYKVAKRGQDVALRCDPISGHVSLFWYQQALGQGPEFLTYFQNEAQLDKSGLPSDRFFAERPEGSVSTLKIQRTQQEDSAVYLCASSSQRQGYYGYTFGSGTRLTVV.

The genes are TRBV7-2 and TRBJ1-6, with 7 bases matching TRBD1. This CDR3 region has 16 residues. Per germline, CDR1 SGHTA and CDR2 FQGNSA. The junction had 7 bases not matched to a gene; V was cut back by 3 bases and J by 5 bases. CDR3: CASSFLGQLNNSPLHF. CDR3 sequence (DNA): TGTGCCAGCAGCTTCTTGGGACAGCTAAATAATTCACCCCTCCACTTT.

The chain is built from TRBV4-1 and TRBJ1-1; D is unresolved. V was shortened by 0 bases and J by 0 bases, with 8 bases between the two germline ends. This CDR3 contains 15 residues. Per the germline V gene, CDR1 is MGHRA and CDR2 is YSYEKL. The CDR3 region is CASSQDLWLNTEAFF. CDR3 bases: TGCGCCAGCAGCCAAGATCTGTGGCTGAACACTGAAGCTTTCTTT.

The chain uses TRBV29-1 and TRBJ1-2; TRBD1 agrees at 9 bases. The V gene end was trimmed by 6 bases and the J gene end by 8 bases; junction bases not matched to a gene: 7. Germline CDR1 and CDR2: SQVTM and ANQGSEA. The CDR3 has 12 residues. The CDR3 nucleotides are TGCAGCGTCCGCACAGGGGGCGAAGGCTACACCTTC. Translating gives CSVRTGGEGYTF.

The J gene is TRBJ1-5, the V gene TRBV18; 7 bases map to TRBD1. Germline trimming cut 8 bases from V and 3 bases from J; bases unmatched to any gene: 7. The CDR3 covers 14 residues. The germline gives CDR1 KGHSH, CDR2 LQKENI. CDR3 nucleotides: TGTGCCAGCATGGGGGACAGAGACAATCAGCCCCAGCATTTT. Translation gives CASMGDRDNQPQHF.

The V and J genes are TRBV5-1 and TRBJ2-1; TRBD1 might be the D (6 bases). This CDR3 has 14 residues. V was trimmed by 7 bases and J by 5 bases, leaving 16 bases between them. CDR1 and CDR2 from the germline V gene are SGHRS and YFSETQ. The DNA for the CDR3 is TGCGCCAGCTATTCCGGGACAAACAACAATGAGCAGTTCTTC. This sequence encodes CASYSGTNNNEQFF. Together with reference TRBV5-1 and TRBJ2-1, the CDR3 gives the full variable domain: KAGVTQTPRYLIKTRGQQVTLSCSPISGHRSVSWYQQTPGQGLQFLFEYFSETQRNKGNFPGRFSGRQFSNSRSEMNVSTLELGDSALYLCASYSGTNNNEQFFGPGTRLTVL.

The chain uses TRBV4-2 and TRBJ2-3, with D possibly TRBD2 on 6 matching bases. CDR1 and CDR2 (germline): LGHNA, YNFKEQ. The CDR3 covers 18 residues. The V end was cut by 3 bases, the J end by 0 bases, with 19 bases between. The CDR3 region has the DNA TGTGCCAGCAGCCAGGGTCTCCCGGGACTCTCCAGCACAGATACGCAGTATTTT. It codes for CASSQGLPGLSSTDTQYF.

A remark on this clone: This sample also contains other DNA sequences that code for the same CDR3. The V gene is TRBV6-5, the J gene TRBJ1-2, with TRBD1 as a possible D gene (6 bases). Trimming removed 4 bases at V and 5 bases at J, with 8 bases between. The CDR3 is 12 residues long. Germline CDR1 is MNHEY and CDR2 is SVGAGI. CDR3 residues: CASSSQGYGYTF. The CDR3 region has the DNA TGTGCCAGCAGTTCACAGGGTTATGGCTACACCTTC.

This chain links TRBV7-3 with TRBJ2-3; 10 bases are shared with TRBD2. After removal of 3 bases from V and 4 bases from J, the junction contained 4 bases not matched to a gene. The germline V gene has CDR1 SGHTA and CDR2 FQGTGA. The CDR3 runs to 15 residues. The CDR3 sequence: CASSLTSGSADTQYF. For the CDR3, the DNA is TGTGCCAGCAGCTTGACTAGCGGGTCCGCAGATACGCAGTATTTT.

J is TRBJ1-1 and V is TRBV5-6; TRBD1 matches 9 bases. The CDR3 has 14 amino acids. CDR1 and CDR2 (germline): SGHDT, YYEEEE. The junction had 11 bases not matched to a gene; V was cut back by 6 bases and J by 8 bases. The CDR3 spells CASIHSGQGREAFF. CDR3 nucleotides: TGTGCCAGCATCCATTCGGGACAGGGAAGGGAAGCTTTCTTT. Full variable domain (outside the CDR3, taken from reference TRBV5-6 and TRBJ1-1): DAGVTQSPTHLIKTRGQQVTLRCSPKSGHDTVSWYQQALGQGPQFIFQYYEEEERQRGNFPDRFSGHQFPNYSSELNVNALLLGDSALYLCASIHSGQGREAFFGQGTRLTVV.